This passage covers 14 T cell receptor beta chains from one sample sequenced in a study of PD-1 and CTLA-4 blockade in melanoma. Sequenced by immunoSEQ multiplex PCR; TCRdb stores in-frame clones only, minus some. Of about 21,000 clones in the sample, approximately 90% were seen once. The specimen comprised CD8+ T cells from peripheral blood, sampled before anti-PD-1 treatment. The origin of the receptors is a human donor with melanoma.

This chain uses TRBV7-6 with TRBJ2-2; D is possibly TRBD1 (5 bases). Germline V gene lookup returns CDR1 SGHVS and CDR2 FNYEAQ. CDR3 size: 16 residues. With 1 base removed from V and 2 bases from J, the gap between germline ends came to 11 bases. The CDR3 DNA reads as TGTGCCAGCAGCTTAGAGGCCGACAGTAACACCGGGGAGCTGTTTTTT. Translated, it gives CASSLEADSNTGELFF.

V and J are TRBV6-5 and TRBJ1-1; possible D gene TRBD1, 5 bases. V dropped 2 bases and J dropped 7 bases, with 5 bases sitting between them. The V gene's germline CDR1 is MNHEY and CDR2 SVGAGI. The CDR3 length is 11 residues. The chain's CDR3 is CASSYGGEAFF. For the CDR3, the DNA is TGTGCCAGCAGTTACGGGGGTGAAGCTTTCTTT.

The rearrangement joins TRBV11-1 to TRBJ2-7; maybe TRBD1 (6 bases). The CDR3 has 15 residues. V lost 5 bases to trimming and J lost 3 bases, with 17 bases between them. Germline CDR1 SGHAT, CDR2 FQDESV (reference sequence). CDR3 loop: CASSRGSGVNYEQYF. CDR3 sequence (DNA): TGTGCCAGCAGCCGAGGGTCAGGGGTTAACTACGAGCAGTACTTC.

The CDR3 sequence: CASSLYSGNTGELFF. The CDR3, as DNA: TGTGCCAGCAGTTTATACTCAGGGAACACCGGGGAGCTGTTTTTT. The chain couples TRBV27 to TRBJ2-2; D uncertain. CDR1 and CDR2 (germline): MNHEY, SMNVEV (reference sequence). This CDR3 has 15 residues. The V and J ends lost 1 base and 1 base respectively, with 7 bases between them.

The rearrangement joins TRBV6-5 to TRBJ1-5, with D hard to call. V was shortened by 4 bases and J by 0 bases, with 7 bases between the two germline ends. CDR1 is MNHEY, CDR2 SVGAGI, per germline. The CDR3 covers 14 residues. This chain's CDR3 is CASSLINSNQPQHF. DNA of the CDR3: TGTGCCAGCAGTTTGATAAATAGCAATCAGCCCCAGCATTTT.

This chain's CDR3 is CASSLGSGNTIYF. The CDR3 DNA follows: TGCGCCAGCAGCTTGGGCTCTGGAAACACCATATATTTT. The genes are TRBV5-1 and TRBJ1-3; D is uncertain. Per germline, CDR1 SGHRS and CDR2 YFSETQ. The CDR3 contains 13 residues. Trimming removed 0 bases from V and 0 bases from J, with 1 base in between.

This chain joins TRBV28 and TRBJ2-1; TRBD1 is a possible D gene (5 bases). The CDR3 extends over 13 amino acids. CDR1 is MDHEN, CDR2 SYDVKM, per germline. Trimming stripped 3 bases from V and 5 bases from J, with 8 bases between. The CDR3 loop reads CASSFQGHNEQFF. The CDR3 bases are TGTGCCAGCAGTTTCCAGGGCCACAATGAGCAGTTCTTC. Full variable domain (remainder filled in from reference TRBV28 and TRBJ2-1): DVKVTQSSRYLVKRTGEKVFLECVQDMDHENMFWYRQDPGLGLRLIYFSYDVKMKEKGDIPEGYSVSREKKERFSLILESASTNQTSMYLCASSFQGHNEQFFGPGTRLTVL.

J is TRBJ1-1 and V is TRBV9, with D possibly being TRBD1 (5 bases). Germline V gene data show CDR1 as SGDLS and CDR2 as YYNGEE. V lost 0 bases, J lost 4 bases, and 7 bases lay in between. The CDR3 length is 13 residues. CDR3 region: CASSVGGSTEAFF. The CDR3 DNA follows: TGTGCCAGCAGCGTAGGGGGCTCCACTGAAGCTTTCTTT.

This CDR3 reads CASSSGTSGTRRGTDTQYF. CDR3 bases: TGTGCCAGCAGCTCGGGGACTAGCGGGACCCGAAGAGGGACAGATACGCAGTATTTT. V is TRBV7-6 and J is TRBJ2-3; TRBD2 aligns across 13 bases. From germline, CDR1 is SGHVS and CDR2 FNYEAQ. The CDR3 runs 19 residues. Unmatched junction bases numbered 13, after V lost 4 bases and J lost 3 bases.

The V gene is TRBV14, the J gene TRBJ1-6; D unclear. The CDR3 extends over 15 amino acids. The V and J ends lost 4 bases and 8 bases respectively, with 15 bases between them. CDR1 and CDR2 (germline): SGHDN, FVKESK. The CDR3 region has the DNA TGTGCCAGCAGCCCCATGCTGGTTTCTGATTCACCCCTCCACTTT. Translating gives CASSPMLVSDSPLHF. Combining the CDR3 with reference TRBV14 and TRBJ1-6 gives the whole variable domain EAGVTQFPSHSVIEKGQTVTLRCDPISGHDNLYWYRRVMGKEIKFLLHFVKESKQDESGMPNNRFLAERTGGTYSTLKVQPAELEDSGVYFCASSPMLVSDSPLHFGNGTRLTVT.

V gene TRBV7-9 combines with J gene TRBJ2-1, with D possibly TRBD1 on 5 matching bases. Germline-derived CDR1 and CDR2 are SEHNR and FQNEAQ (reference sequence). Trimming removed 4 bases from V and 5 bases from J, with 12 bases in between. The CDR3 is made up of 14 amino acids. CDR3 DNA: TGTGCCAGCAGCTCTAAGACAGTCCACAATGAGCAGTTCTTC. Amino acids: CASSSKTVHNEQFF.

The chain combines TRBV6-5 with TRBJ1-3; D call uncertain. The CDR3 contains 13 residues. Germline CDR1 MNHEY, CDR2 SVGAGI. V gave up 0 bases and J gave up 4 bases, with 4 bases separating them. In DNA form, the CDR3 reads TGTGCCAGCAGTTACTCGGAGGGAAACACCATATATTTT. It specifies CASSYSEGNTIYF.

The chain recombines TRBV27 with TRBJ2-1, with D possibly TRBD1 on 5 matching bases. V was pared by 6 bases and J by 10 bases, with 13 bases between. The length of the CDR3 is 12 residues. Germline values: CDR1 MNHEY, CDR2 SMNVEV (reference sequence). CDR3: CASRQPGQEQFF. The CDR3 nucleotides read TGTGCCAGCAGGCAACCCGGACAAGAGCAGTTCTTC.

The chain employs TRBV30 and TRBJ2-2; tentatively, D is TRBD2 (6 bases). In germline, CDR1 is GTSNPN, CDR2 SVGIG (reference sequence). Deletions cut 0 bases from V and 4 bases from J, with 9 bases between. The CDR3 covers 14 residues. CDR3 amino acids: CAWSVYGGTGELFF. Here the CDR3 DNA reads TGTGCCTGGAGTGTATACGGGGGCACCGGGGAGCTGTTTTTT.